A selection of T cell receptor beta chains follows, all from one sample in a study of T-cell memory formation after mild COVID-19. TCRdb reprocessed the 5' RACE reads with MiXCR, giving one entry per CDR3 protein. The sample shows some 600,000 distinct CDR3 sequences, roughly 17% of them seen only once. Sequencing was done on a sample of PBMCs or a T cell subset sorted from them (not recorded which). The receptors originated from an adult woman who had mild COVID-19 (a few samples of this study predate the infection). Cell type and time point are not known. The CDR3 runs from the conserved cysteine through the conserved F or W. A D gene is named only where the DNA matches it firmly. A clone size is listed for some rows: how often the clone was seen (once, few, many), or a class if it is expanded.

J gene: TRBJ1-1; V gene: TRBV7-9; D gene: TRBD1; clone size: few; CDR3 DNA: TGTGCCAGCAGCATTCAGGGGGCGAAGAACACTGAAGCTTTCTTT; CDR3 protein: CASSIQGAKNTEAFF
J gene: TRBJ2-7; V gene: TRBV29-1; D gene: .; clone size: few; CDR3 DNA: TGCAGCGTTGTAGGATTCACGACCTACGAGCAGTACTTC; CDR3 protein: CSVVGFTTYEQYF
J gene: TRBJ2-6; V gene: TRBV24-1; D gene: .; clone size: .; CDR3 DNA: TGTGCCACCAGTGATACTTCTGGGGCCAACGTCCTGACTTTC; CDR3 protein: CATSDTSGANVLTF
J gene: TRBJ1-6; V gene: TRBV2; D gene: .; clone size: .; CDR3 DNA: TGTGCCAGCAGTGAAGTGGCTGCGGGGTCACCCCTCCACTTT; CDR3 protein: CASSEVAAGSPLHF
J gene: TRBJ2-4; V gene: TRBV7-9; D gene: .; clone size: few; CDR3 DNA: TGTGCCAGCAGCTCCGGACACCACCGGAGGGATAACATTCAGTACTTC; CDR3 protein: CASSSGHHRRDNIQYF
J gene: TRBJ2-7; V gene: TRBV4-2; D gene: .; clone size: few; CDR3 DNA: TGTGCCAGCAGCCAAAGTATGGGACTCATATACGAGCAGTACTTC; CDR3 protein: CASSQSMGLIYEQYF
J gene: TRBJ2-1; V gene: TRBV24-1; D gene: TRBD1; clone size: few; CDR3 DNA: TGTGCCACCAGTGATTCCCTGACAGGGGTGGGATGGCAGTTCTTC; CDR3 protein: CATSDSLTGVGWQFF
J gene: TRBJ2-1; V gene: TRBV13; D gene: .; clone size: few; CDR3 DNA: TGTGCCAGCGGGCAGGGGTGGAATGAGCAGTTCTTC; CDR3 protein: CASGQGWNEQFF
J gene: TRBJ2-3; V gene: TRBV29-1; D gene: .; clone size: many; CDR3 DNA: TGCAGCGTTGAAAAGGCCGGGGTAACAGATACGCAGTATTTT; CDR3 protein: CSVEKAGVTDTQYF
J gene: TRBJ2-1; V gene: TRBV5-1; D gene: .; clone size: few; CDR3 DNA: TGCGCCAGCCGCAACGTGGGAGCGGACAATGAGCAGTTCTTC; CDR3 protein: CASRNVGADNEQFF
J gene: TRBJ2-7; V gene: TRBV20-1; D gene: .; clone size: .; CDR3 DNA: TGCAGTGCTAGAGACACCGTGCGGAGCGAGCAGTACTTC; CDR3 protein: CSARDTVRSEQYF
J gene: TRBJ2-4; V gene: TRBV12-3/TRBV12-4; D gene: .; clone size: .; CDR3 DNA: TGTGCCAGCAGTTCGGACGGACGCGGGAACATTCAGTACTTC; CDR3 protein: CASSSDGRGNIQYF
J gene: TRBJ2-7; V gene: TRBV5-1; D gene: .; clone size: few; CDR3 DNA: TGCGCCAGCAGATTGTCATTGGATTCTAGCTACGAGCAGTACTTC; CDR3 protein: CASRLSLDSSYEQYF
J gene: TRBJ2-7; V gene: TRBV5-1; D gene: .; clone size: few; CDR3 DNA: TGCGCCAGCAGCCAGGAACAGACAGTCCCCACCTACGAGCAGTACTTC; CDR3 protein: CASSQEQTVPTYEQYF
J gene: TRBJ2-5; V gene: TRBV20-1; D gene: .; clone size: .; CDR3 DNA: TGCAGTGCCCCTGGGCCGGGTGTGGAGACCCAGTACTTC; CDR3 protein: CSAPGPGVETQYF
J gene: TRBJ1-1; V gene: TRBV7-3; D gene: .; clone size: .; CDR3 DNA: TGTGCCAGCAGCTTAGGGGGGATCGCTGAAGCTTTCTTT; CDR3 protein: CASSLGGIAEAFF
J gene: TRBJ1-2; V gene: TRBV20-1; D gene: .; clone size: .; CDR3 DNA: TGCAGTGCTAGAGCGCCAGGGGCCCAAACTAACTATGGCTACACCTTC; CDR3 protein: CSARAPGAQTNYGYTF
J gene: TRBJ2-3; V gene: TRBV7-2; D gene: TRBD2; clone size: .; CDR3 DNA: TGTGCCAGCAGCTTCCGGACTAGCGGTAGAGATACGCAGTATTTT; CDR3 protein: CASSFRTSGRDTQYF
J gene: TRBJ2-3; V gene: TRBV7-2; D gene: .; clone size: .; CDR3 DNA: TGTGCCAGCAGCTTAGCAGGTGGCGGGTTGTTGAATACGCAGTATTTT; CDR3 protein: CASSLAGGGLLNTQYF
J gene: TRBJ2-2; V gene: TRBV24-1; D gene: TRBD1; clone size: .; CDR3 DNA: TGTGCCACCAGTGATTGGACAGGGGAGAACACCGGGGAGCTGTTTTTT; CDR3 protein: CATSDWTGENTGELFF
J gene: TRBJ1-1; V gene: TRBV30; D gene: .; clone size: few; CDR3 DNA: TGTGCCTGGGGCAACACTGAAGCTTTCTTT; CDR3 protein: CAWGNTEAFF
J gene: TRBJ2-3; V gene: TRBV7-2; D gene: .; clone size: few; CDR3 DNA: TGTGCCAGCAGCTCCATAGGGGTTACGCAGTATTTT; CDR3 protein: CASSSIGVTQYF
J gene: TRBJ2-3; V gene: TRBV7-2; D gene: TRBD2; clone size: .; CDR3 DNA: TGTGCCACCCTACTAGCGGGAGGGCCAGATACGCAGTATTTT; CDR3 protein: CATLLAGGPDTQYF
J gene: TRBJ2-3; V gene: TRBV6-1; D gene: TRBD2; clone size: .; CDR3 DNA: TGTGCCAGCACCAACTGGCGGACTAGCGGGAGTGCAGATACGCAGTATTTT; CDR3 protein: CASTNWRTSGSADTQYF
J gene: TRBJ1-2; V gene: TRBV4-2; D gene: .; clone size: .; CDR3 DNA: TGTGCCAGCAGGAGTTGGCCGGGAGGCGCTAACTATGGCTACACCTTC; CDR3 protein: CASRSWPGGANYGYTF
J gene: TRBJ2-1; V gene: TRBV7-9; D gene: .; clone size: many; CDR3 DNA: TGTGCCAGCAGACTTCCATCCAAGGAGGGAAGGAATGAGCAGTTCTTC; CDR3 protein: CASRLPSKEGRNEQFF
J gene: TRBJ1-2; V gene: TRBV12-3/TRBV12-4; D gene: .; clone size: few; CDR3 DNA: TGTGCCAGCATCTTTGGGCCCGGCGGGGATGGCTACACCTTC; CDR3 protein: CASIFGPGGDGYTF
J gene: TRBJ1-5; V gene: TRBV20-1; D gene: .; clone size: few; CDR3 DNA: TGCAGTGCTCAGAAAGACCAGAAGGTCATAGTCCAGCATTTT; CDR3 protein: CSAQKDQKVIVQHF
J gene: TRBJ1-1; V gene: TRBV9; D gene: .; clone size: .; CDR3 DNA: TGTGCCAGCAGCGTAGTGCAGGGTTACACTGAAGCTTTCTTT; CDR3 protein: CASSVVQGYTEAFF
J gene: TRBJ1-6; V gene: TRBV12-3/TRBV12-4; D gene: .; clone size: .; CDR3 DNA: TGTGCCAGCCGATCCGCCCCACGTTCACCCCTCCACTTT; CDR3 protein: CASRSAPRSPLHF
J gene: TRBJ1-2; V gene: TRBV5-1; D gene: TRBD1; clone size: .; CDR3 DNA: TGCGCCAGCAGCTTGGTAGAGGGGGCTTACGGCTATGGCTACACCTTC; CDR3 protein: CASSLVEGAYGYGYTF
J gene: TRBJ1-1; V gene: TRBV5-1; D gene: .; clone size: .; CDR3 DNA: TGCGCCAGCAGCCGAACCCGGGACAAGAGGGAGGGTAACACTGAAGCTTTCTTT; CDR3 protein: CASSRTRDKREGNTEAFF
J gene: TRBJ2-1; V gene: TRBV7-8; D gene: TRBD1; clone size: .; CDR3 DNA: TGTGCCAGCAGCCCCCCGGACAGGAATGAGCAGTTCTTC; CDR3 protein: CASSPPDRNEQFF
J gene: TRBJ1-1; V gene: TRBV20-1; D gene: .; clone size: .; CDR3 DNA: TGCAGTGCTACTGGACCGCGGAACACTGAAGCTTTCTTT; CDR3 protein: CSATGPRNTEAFF
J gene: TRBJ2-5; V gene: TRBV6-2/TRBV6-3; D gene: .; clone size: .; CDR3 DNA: TGTGCCAGCAGTTACGATCTGGAGAAAACGTACCAAGAGACCCAGTACTTC; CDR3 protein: CASSYDLEKTYQETQYF
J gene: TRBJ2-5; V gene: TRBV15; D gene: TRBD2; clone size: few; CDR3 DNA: TGTGCCACCAGCAGAGGACTAGCGGGGGTCCAAGAGACCCAGTACTTC; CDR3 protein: CATSRGLAGVQETQYF
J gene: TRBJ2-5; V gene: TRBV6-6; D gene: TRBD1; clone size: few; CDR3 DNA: TGTGCCACTATAAGGACAGGGCAAGAGACCCAGTACTTC; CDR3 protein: CATIRTGQETQYF
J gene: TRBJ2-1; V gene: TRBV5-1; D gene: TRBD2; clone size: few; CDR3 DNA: TGCGCCAGCAGCTTGGGCCGGACTAGCGGTTTAGAGCAGTTCTTC; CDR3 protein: CASSLGRTSGLEQFF
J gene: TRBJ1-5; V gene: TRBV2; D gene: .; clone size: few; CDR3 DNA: TGTGCCAGCAGGCAAGGGGGACTCCCGGGTCAGCCCCAGCATTTT; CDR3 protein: CASRQGGLPGQPQHF
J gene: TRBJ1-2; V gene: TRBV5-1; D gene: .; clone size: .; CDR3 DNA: TGCGCCAGCAGCCCCCATTTGGAGGGTTATGGCTACACCTTC; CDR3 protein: CASSPHLEGYGYTF
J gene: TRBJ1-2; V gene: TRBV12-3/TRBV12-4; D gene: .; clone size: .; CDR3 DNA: TGTGCCAGCAGTTTCCTCGGGCCCGACAGGCGTAACTATGGCTACACCTTC; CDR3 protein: CASSFLGPDRRNYGYTF
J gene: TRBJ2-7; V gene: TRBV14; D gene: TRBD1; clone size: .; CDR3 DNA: TGTGCCAGCAGCCAAGGGACAGGGGGCCTCGAGCAGTACTTC; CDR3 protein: CASSQGTGGLEQYF
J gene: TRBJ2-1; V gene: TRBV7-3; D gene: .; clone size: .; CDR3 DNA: TGTGCCAGCAGCTTAAAGGGCGCCAGGTACTACAATGAGCAGTTCTTC; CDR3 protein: CASSLKGARYYNEQFF
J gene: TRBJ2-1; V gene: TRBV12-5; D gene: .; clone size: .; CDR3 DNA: TGTGCTAGTGGTTTGGACTCTTGGGCGGGGGCCTCCTACAATGAGCAGTTCTTC; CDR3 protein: CASGLDSWAGASYNEQFF
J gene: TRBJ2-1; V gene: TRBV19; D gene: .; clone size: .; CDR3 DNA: TGTGCCAGTAGTATAGTTGGGTTGTCCTACAATGAGCAGTTCTTC; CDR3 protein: CASSIVGLSYNEQFF
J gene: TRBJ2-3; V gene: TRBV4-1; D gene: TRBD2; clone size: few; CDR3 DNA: TGCGCCAGCAGCCAAGTCCCGTGGGCTAGCGGGGGAGACACAGATACGCAGTATTTT; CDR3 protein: CASSQVPWASGGDTDTQYF
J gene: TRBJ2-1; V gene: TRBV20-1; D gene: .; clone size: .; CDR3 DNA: TGCAGTGCTAGGGAGACTAGGAGGGCCTACAATGAGCAGTTCTTC; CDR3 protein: CSARETRRAYNEQFF
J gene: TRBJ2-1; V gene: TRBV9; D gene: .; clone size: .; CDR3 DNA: TGTGCCAGCAGCGTAGGTGTTAATGAGCAGTTCTTC; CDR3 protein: CASSVGVNEQFF
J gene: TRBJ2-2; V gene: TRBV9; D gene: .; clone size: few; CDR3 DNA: TGTGCCAGCAGCGTAGTCCAGGGTAAAACCGGGGAGCTGTTTTTT; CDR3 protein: CASSVVQGKTGELFF
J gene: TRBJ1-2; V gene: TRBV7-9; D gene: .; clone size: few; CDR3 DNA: TGTGCCAGCAGCTATGGGACTGCCTATGGCTACACCTTC; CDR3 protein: CASSYGTAYGYTF
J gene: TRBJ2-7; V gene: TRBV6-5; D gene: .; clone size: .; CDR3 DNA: TGTGCCAGCAGTTACTCCGGCAGTCAGCAGTACTTC; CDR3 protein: CASSYSGSQQYF
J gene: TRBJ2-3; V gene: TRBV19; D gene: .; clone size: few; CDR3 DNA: TGTGCCAGTACCCCAGGGGGGTTCACAGATACGCAGTATTTT; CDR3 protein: CASTPGGFTDTQYF
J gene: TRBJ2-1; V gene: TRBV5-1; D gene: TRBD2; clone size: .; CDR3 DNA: TGCGCCAGCAGCCCCGGGACTAGCGGGGTAAATGAGCAGTTCTTC; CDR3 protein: CASSPGTSGVNEQFF
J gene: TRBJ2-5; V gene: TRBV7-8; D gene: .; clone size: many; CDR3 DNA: TGTGCCGGGTCTGGAGAGACCCAGTACTTC; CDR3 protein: CAGSGETQYF
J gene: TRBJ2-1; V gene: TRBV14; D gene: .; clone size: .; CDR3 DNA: TGTGCCACCAACACAACCTGCTCCTACAATGAGCAGTTCTTC; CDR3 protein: CATNTTCSYNEQFF